The 4 T cell receptor beta chains below come from one sample, sequenced in a study of blood T cell repertoires in COVID-19. Clones were read by immunoSEQ multiplex PCR, and TCRdb kept only the in-frame ones, dropping some. Among under 95,000 clones listed, approximately 85% were seen once. What was sequenced was peripheral blood. The receptors stem from an elderly woman with COVID-19, enrolled during active disease.

This sequence joins TRBV2 and TRBJ2-3, with a possible D match to TRBD1 (7 bases). Germline V gives CDR1 SNHLY, CDR2 FYNNEI. The germline V and J ends were trimmed by 11 bases and 2 bases, with 14 bases remaining between them. CDR3 length equals 13 residues. The DNA for the CDR3 is TGTGCCGGAGGGACAGCCGTCACAGATACGCAGTATTTT. It yields the protein CAGGTAVTDTQYF.

The chain has TRBV10-3 and TRBJ2-7; TRBD2 is a possible D gene (6 bases). CDR1 is ENHRY and CDR2 is SYGVKD in the germline V gene. V dropped 8 bases and J dropped 3 bases, with 17 bases sitting between them. There are 14 residues in the CDR3. The CDR3 loop reads CAIRRLVNGYEQYF. CDR3 DNA: TGTGCCATCCGGAGACTAGTTAATGGCTACGAGCAGTACTTC.

The chain links TRBV6-2 or TRBV6-3 to TRBJ2-5; the match to TRBD2 covers 12 bases. Germline V gene lookup returns CDR1 MNHEY and CDR2 SVGEGT. The V segment lost 5 bases and the J segment 8 bases; nucleotides outside the gene matches: 12. There are 16 residues in the CDR3. This chain's CDR3 is CASSNPSGGAVETQYF. The CDR3 DNA sequence: TGTGCCAGCAGTAATCCTAGCGGGGGGGCCGTAGAAACCCAGTACTTC.

V and J are TRBV6-2 or TRBV6-3 and TRBJ2-7, with D hard to call. The CDR3 is 14 residues long. The germline V gene has CDR1 MNHEY and CDR2 SVGEGT. Between the trimmed V and J ends, which lost 0 bases and 0 bases, there was a span of 6 bases. The CDR3 loop reads CASSYSASSYEQYF. In DNA form, the CDR3 reads TGTGCCAGCAGTTACTCGGCCAGCTCCTACGAGCAGTACTTC.